The entry below describes one T cell receptor beta chain. Its cognate antigen is unknown. These data are taken from a study of radiation and T cells in renal cell carcinoma. Time point denoted: blood 2 weeks post-SBRT. Specified treatment: 15 Gy SBRT to primary tumor, nephrectomy 4 weeks later. After SBRT, blood was collected at 2 and 4 weeks, plus baseline. Points from the study as a whole: In blood, top tumor clones expanded by 2 weeks, shrinking by 4.

Sequenced by immunoSEQ multiplex PCR; TCRdb stores in-frame clones only, minus some. The repertoire consists of tens of thousands of clones, with 80% to 90% occurring once and the leading ten covering 22%. The CDR3 is 12 amino acids. CDR1 is SGHDT and CDR2 is YYEEEE in the germline V gene. V lost 5 bases and J lost 8, with 11 bases in between. Sample: blood, taken from a patient whose treatment included radiotherapy and nephrectomy. The gene calls are TRBV5-6 and TRBJ2-1; D gene uncertain. The sequence came from a woman aged 45-59 years with renal cell carcinoma. The CDR3 DNA is TGTGCCAGCAGGCGGCTTCGGGATGAGCAGTTCTTC. It specifies CASRRLRDEQFF.